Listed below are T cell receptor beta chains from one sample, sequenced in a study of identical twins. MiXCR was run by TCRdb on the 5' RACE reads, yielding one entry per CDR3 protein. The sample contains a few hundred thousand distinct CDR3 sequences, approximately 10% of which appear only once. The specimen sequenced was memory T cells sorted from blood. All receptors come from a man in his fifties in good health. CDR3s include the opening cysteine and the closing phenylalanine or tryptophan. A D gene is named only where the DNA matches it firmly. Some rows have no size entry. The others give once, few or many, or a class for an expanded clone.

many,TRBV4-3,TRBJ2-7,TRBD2,CASSQEEGLAGDYSYEQYF,TGCGCCAGCAGCCAAGAAGAGGGACTAGCGGGAGACTACTCCTACGAGCAGTACTTC
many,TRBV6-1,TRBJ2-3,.,CASRGTSTDTQYF,TGTGCCAGCAGAGGGACTAGCACAGATACGCAGTATTTT
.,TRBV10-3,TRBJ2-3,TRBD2,CAISEPGLASTDTQYF,TGTGCCATCAGTGAACCGGGACTAGCGTCCACAGATACGCAGTATTTT
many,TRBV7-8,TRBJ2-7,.,CASSSTIRAGSYEQYF,TGTGCCAGCAGCTCAACCATACGGGCGGGCTCCTACGAGCAGTACTTC
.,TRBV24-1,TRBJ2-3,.,CASGFYLTDTQYF,TGTGCCTCCGGGTTCTATCTCACAGATACGCAGTATTTT
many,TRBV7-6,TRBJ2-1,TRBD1,CASSLAHSGGYNEQFF,TGTGCCAGCAGCTTAGCGCATTCAGGGGGATACAATGAGCAGTTCTTC
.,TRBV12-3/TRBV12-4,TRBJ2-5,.,CASSFGGSYQETQYF,TGTGCCAGCAGTTTTGGGGGCTCCTACCAAGAGACCCAGTACTTC
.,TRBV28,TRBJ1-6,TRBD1,CASRGTGGNSPLHF,TGTGCCAGCAGGGGGACAGGGGGGAATTCACCCCTCCACTTT
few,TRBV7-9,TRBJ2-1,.,CASSLGIGSSYNEQFF,TGTGCCAGCAGCTTAGGGATAGGGAGCTCCTACAATGAGCAGTTCTTC
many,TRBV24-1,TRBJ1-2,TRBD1,CATSVRGERDGYTF,TGTGCCACCAGTGTCAGGGGGGAAAGGGATGGCTACACCTTC
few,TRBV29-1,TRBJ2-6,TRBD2,CSVESGLAGYSGANVLTF,TGCAGCGTTGAATCGGGGCTAGCGGGGTACTCTGGGGCCAACGTCCTGACTTTC
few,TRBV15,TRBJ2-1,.,CATSPQGEGLYSYNEQFF,TGTGCCACCAGCCCCCAGGGGGAGGGACTCTACTCCTACAATGAGCAGTTCTTC
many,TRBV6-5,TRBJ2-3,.,CASSHAITGLRGADTQYF,TGTGCCAGCAGTCACGCCATTACGGGCCTAAGGGGCGCAGATACGCAGTATTTT
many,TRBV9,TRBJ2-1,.,CASSVGAEQFF,TGTGCCAGCAGCGTAGGGGCCGAGCAGTTCTTC
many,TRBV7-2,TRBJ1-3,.,CASSLDRRNTIYF,TGTGCCAGCAGCTTAGACAGGAGAAACACCATATATTTT
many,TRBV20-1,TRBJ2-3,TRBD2,CSARDFRGGTDTQYF,TGCAGTGCTAGAGATTTCCGGGGGGGCACAGATACGCAGTATTTT
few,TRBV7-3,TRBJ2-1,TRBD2,CASSPRGAGDSNEQFF,TGTGCCAGCAGCCCCAGGGGAGCGGGAGATTCGAATGAGCAGTTCTTC
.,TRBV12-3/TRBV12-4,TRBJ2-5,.,CASSLGPPGTQYF,TGTGCCAGCAGTTTGGGCCCTCCCGGGACCCAGTACTTC
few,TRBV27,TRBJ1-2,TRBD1,CASSFTQGAGYTF,TGTGCCAGCAGTTTCACCCAGGGGGCTGGCTACACCTTC
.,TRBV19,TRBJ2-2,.,CASSIDRGELFF,TGTGCCAGTAGTATAGATCGAGGGGAGCTGTTTTTT
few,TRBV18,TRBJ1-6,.,CASSPGTPNNSPLHF,TGTGCCAGCTCACCTGGGACACCGAATAATTCACCCCTCCACTTT
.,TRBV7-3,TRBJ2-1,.,CASSLDFNEQFF,TGTGCCAGCAGCTTAGATTTTAATGAGCAGTTCTTC
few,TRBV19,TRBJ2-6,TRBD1,CASNDRGLSSGANVLTF,TGTGCCAGTAACGACAGGGGCCTAAGCTCTGGGGCCAACGTCCTGACTTTC
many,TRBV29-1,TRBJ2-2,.,CSVGRGGELFF,TGCAGCGTTGGCCGTGGCGGGGAGCTGTTTTTT
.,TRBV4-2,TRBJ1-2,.,CASSQDSQNDYGYTF,TGTGCCAGCAGCCAAGATTCCCAGAATGACTATGGCTACACCTTC
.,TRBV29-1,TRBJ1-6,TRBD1,CSVGTGDSNSPLHF,TGCAGCGTGGGGACAGGGGATAGTAATTCACCCCTCCACTTT
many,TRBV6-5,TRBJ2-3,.,CASSYGLNTDTQYF,TGTGCCAGCAGTTACGGGTTAAATACAGATACGCAGTATTTT
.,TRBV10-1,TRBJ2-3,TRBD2,CASSLGLAGGKDTQYF,TGCGCCAGCAGCTTAGGACTAGCGGGGGGCAAGGATACGCAGTATTTT
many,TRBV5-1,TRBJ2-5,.,CASSLGSGSNQETQYF,TGCGCCAGCAGCTTGGGAAGCGGGTCTAACCAAGAGACCCAGTACTTC
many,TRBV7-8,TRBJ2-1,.,CASSLDGYEQFF,TGTGCCAGCAGCTTGGACGGGTATGAGCAGTTCTTC
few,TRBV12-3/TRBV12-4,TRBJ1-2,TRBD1,CASSLGGWDSYGYTF,TGTGCCAGCAGTTTAGGGGGATGGGACAGCTATGGCTACACCTTC
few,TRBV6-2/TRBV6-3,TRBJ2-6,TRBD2,CASSYREGLPGANVLTF,TGTGCCAGCAGTTATCGGGAGGGCCTTCCTGGGGCCAACGTCCTGACTTTC
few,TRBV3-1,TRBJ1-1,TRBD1,CASSQKQGSTEAFF,TGTGCCAGCAGCCAAAAACAGGGGAGCACTGAAGCTTTCTTT
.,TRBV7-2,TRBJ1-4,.,CASSSGTLNEKLFF,TGTGCCAGCAGCTCCGGGACCTTGAATGAAAAACTGTTTTTT
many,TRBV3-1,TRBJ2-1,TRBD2,CASSRFLAGGTNEQFF,TGTGCCAGCAGTCGCTTCCTAGCGGGAGGGACCAATGAGCAGTTCTTC
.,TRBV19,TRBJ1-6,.,CASNTGVTNSPLHF,TGTGCCAGTAATACCGGGGTAACTAATTCACCCCTCCACTTT